This TCR beta chain was observed in a study of shared clonotypes between healthy human individuals. For the study at large: A couple of women and three men aged 18 to 49 made up the donors.

Study-level findings and limits: Sampling covered blood only; tissue repertoires likely differ.

CD4+ cells underwent separation, giving CD45RA+ naive and CD45RA-negative memory subsets. In the case of this clone: Its antigen is undetermined.

Repertoires were generated with immunoSEQ multiplex PCR, while TCRdb's copy carries only in-frame clones and drops some. The table includes roughly 2.5 million clones, about 92% detected once. This CDR3 contains 13 residues. Germline V lookup: CDR1 MDHEN, CDR2 SYDVKM. V was clipped by 3 bases and J by 4 bases, with 10 bases between them. The chain uses TRBV28 and TRBJ2-7; D might be TRBD1 (6 bases). This clonotype originated in a man between 18 and 29 years old in good health. Sequenced sample: naive CD4+ T cells sorted from blood. This sample's subset: CD45RA+ positively selected. The CDR3 DNA reads as TGTGCCAGCAGTTTTAGGACAGTATACGAGCAGTACTTC. Translation gives CASSFRTVYEQYF.